This TCR beta chain is from a study of blood T cell repertoires in COVID-19. Study as a whole: In each case, the material was cDNA or gDNA derived from T cells, B-cell-depleted T cells, or PBMCs.

Trimming shortened V by 4 bases and J by 2 bases, and 17 bases separated the two germline ends. This CDR3 spans 15 amino acids. In germline, CDR1 is GTSNPN, CDR2 SVGIG (reference sequence). The assay was immunoSEQ multiplex PCR, and TCRdb's table has in-frame clones only and misses some. The sample carries 180,000 or so clones, more than 70% recorded once. This TCR was sampled from a woman in her twenties or thirties with acute or convalescent COVID-19. V is TRBV30 and J is TRBJ2-5, with D unclear. Sequencing input: peripheral blood. The CDR3 DNA is TGTGCCTGGACGGAAGGAACGCGGCTGCAAGAGACCCAGTACTTC. Protein: CAWTEGTRLQETQYF. The full variable domain, completed using reference TRBV30 and TRBJ2-5, is SQTIHQWPATLVQPVGSPLSLECTVEGTSNPNLYWYRQAAGRGLQLLFYSVGIGQISSEVPQNLSASRPQDRQFILSSKKLLLSDSGFYLCAWTEGTRLQETQYFGPGTRLLVL.